This T cell receptor beta chain came from a study of CD8 T cells in Susac syndrome. Study-wide results and limits: A relatively small number of individuals underwent TCR sequencing and HLA analysis.

The authors carried out high-throughput sequencing of TCR beta. They applied it to CD8+ and CD4+ T cells obtained from blood. Trimming at V came to 5 bases and at J to 4 bases, leaving 8 bases not matched to a gene. CDR3 length: 15 amino acids. CDR1 and CDR2 (germline): DFQATT, SNEGSKA (reference sequence). Note on this clonotype: Its antigen is currently unknown.

Random-hexamer reverse transcription was applied to roughly 0.45 to 1 ug RNA. TCR beta CDR3 was amplified by immunoSEQ multiplex PCR. This amplification extended across 54 Vbeta and 13 Jbeta segments. MiXCR was run by TCRdb on the immunoSEQ multiplex PCR reads, yielding one entry per CDR3 protein. The sample has 400,000 or so distinct CDR3 sequences; around 85% are singletons. This sequence joins TRBV20-1 and TRBJ1-2; 12 bases fit TRBD1. The source material was CD8+ T cells from PBMCs. The TCR originated in a human donor with multiple sclerosis. CDR3 sequence: CSAHWGDRGLYGYTF. CDR3 DNA: TGCAGTGCTCACTGGGGGGACAGGGGGCTCTATGGCTACACCTTC.